These 16 T cell receptor beta chains came from one sample sequenced in a study of early T cells in non-severe SARS-CoV-2 infection. TCRdb analysed the 5' RACE reads with MiXCR anew, one entry per CDR3 protein. The sample has about 27,000 distinct CDR3 sequences, 5.4% seen once. Sequencing was carried out using whole blood. The receptors were gathered from an adult who was a healthcare worker with PCR-confirmed SARS-CoV-2 infection or an uninfected control (not recorded which).

This clonotype was counted ten times or more. The rearrangement links TRBV5-6 to TRBJ2-3; D ambiguous. Germline loops: CDR1 SGHDT, CDR2 YYEEEE. There are 12 residues in the CDR3. Trimming cost V 7 bases and J 1 base, with 7 bases left between them. The CDR3 loop reads CASLRGTDTQYF. CDR3 nucleotides: TGTGCCAGCTTACGGGGCACAGATACGCAGTATTTT.

In this sample, this clonotype turned up many times. This chain links TRBV12-5 with TRBJ2-1; a weak D match, TRBD2 (5 bases). Trimming removed 1 base from V and 4 bases from J, with 5 bases in between. Germline V lookup: CDR1 LGHNT, CDR2 FRNRAP. There are 13 residues in the CDR3. CDR3 coding DNA: TGTGCTAGTGGTTTGGGGACTTACAATGAGCAGTTCTTC. Its translation is CASGLGTYNEQFF.

This clonotype was seen a few times. This chain joins TRBV12-3 or TRBV12-4 and TRBJ2-5; D possibly corresponds to TRBD2 (5 bases). The V gene lost 7 bases and the J gene lost 2 bases, with 11 bases spanning the gap. The CDR3 is 13 amino acids. This chain's CDR3 is CASTYRGQETQYF. The DNA of the CDR3 is TGTGCCAGCACCTACCGGGGACAAGAGACCCAGTACTTC.

The chain combines TRBV6-2 or TRBV6-3 with TRBJ2-2; unclear D gene. The CDR3 runs to 15 residues. CDR1 and CDR2 (germline): MNHEY, SVGEGT. V gave up 7 bases and J gave up 3 bases, with 15 bases separating them. CDR3: CASTDSGGYTGELFF. The CDR3 DNA sequence: TGTGCCAGCACCGACTCGGGCGGATACACCGGGGAGCTGTTTTTT.

As concerns this clonotype: One end of the junction does not line up with germline, which may come from a read error. CDR3 bases: TGTGCCAGCAGTAAGATACCGGGACTAACTTCCTACGTGCAGTACTTC. Translated, it gives CASSKIPGLTSYVQYF. The chain carries TRBV6-2 or TRBV6-3 and TRBJ2-7; TRBD2 aligns across 7 bases. In germline, CDR1 is MNHEY, CDR2 SVGEGT. This CDR3 spans 16 amino acids.

This clonotype was counted at least ten times. V gene TRBV6-2 or TRBV6-3 combines with J gene TRBJ2-1; TRBD1 matches at 10 bases. CDR1 is MNHEY, CDR2 SVGEGT, per germline. The CDR3 loop spans 15 amino acids. V dropped 7 bases and J dropped 4; count of bases not matched to a gene: 7. The CDR3 is CASTKGQGRYNEQFF. The CDR3 region has the DNA TGTGCCAGCACCAAGGGACAGGGGCGTTACAATGAGCAGTTCTTC.

This clonotype was seen only a few times. CDR3 amino acids: CASSTPGVKTDTQYF. CDR3 coding DNA: TGCGCCAGCAGCACACCAGGGGTTAAGACAGATACGCAGTATTTT. This chain uses TRBV5-1 with TRBJ2-3, with a tentative D call TRBD1 (6 bases). The CDR3 runs 15 residues. CDR1 SGHRS and CDR2 YFSETQ come from the germline V gene. Trimming removed 4 bases at V and 3 bases at J, with 15 bases between.

This clonotype was observed many times. This rearrangement joins TRBV6-5 to TRBJ1-1; no clear D. The CDR3 totals 13 residues. With 6 bases removed from V and 1 base from J, the gap between germline ends came to 9 bases. CDR1 and CDR2 (germline): MNHEY, SVGAGI. CDR3 sequence: CASRLGSNTEAFF. CDR3 DNA sequence: TGTGCCAGCAGGTTGGGATCGAACACTGAAGCTTTCTTT.

CDR3 amino acids: CASRDFNQPQHF. The CDR3 nucleotides are TGTGCCAGCCGGGATTTCAATCAGCCCCAGCATTTT. V usage is TRBV12-3 or TRBV12-4 and J usage is TRBJ1-5; D is uncertain. This CDR3 comprises 12 residues. Trimming stripped 8 bases from V and 3 bases from J, with 8 bases between.

This clonotype has ten or more counts. This CDR3 reads CSARGLAGEYEQYF. The CDR3 nucleotides read TGCAGTGCTAGAGGGCTAGCGGGAGAGTACGAGCAGTACTTC. The chain couples TRBV20-1 to TRBJ2-7; 10 nucleotides agree with TRBD2. This CDR3 contains 14 residues. The V gene's germline CDR1 is DFQATT and CDR2 SNEGSKA (reference sequence). The trim removed 1 base at V and 4 bases at J, leaving 4 bases unmatched.

This clonotype was seen many times. The chain uses TRBV20-1 and TRBJ2-5; D unclear. V lost 3 bases to trimming and J lost 5 bases, with 13 bases between them. This CDR3 has 13 residues. Germline values: CDR1 DFQATT, CDR2 SNEGSKA (reference sequence). CDR3 bases: TGCAGTGCTAGTGTCACAGTAGGCGAGACCCAGTACTTC. Its protein is CSASVTVGETQYF.

This clonotype was detected many times. The junction differs from germline at one of its ends, possibly a read error. CDR3 amino acids: CASSLSRF. For the CDR3, the DNA is TGCGCCAGCAGCTTGTCGCGGTTC. This chain connects TRBV5-1 to TRBJ1-2; D uncertain. The germline V gene encodes CDR1 SGHRS and CDR2 YFSETQ. CDR3 length equals 8 residues.

This clonotype has only a few counts. CDR3 sequence (DNA): TGTGCCAGCAGCCCGGGACTACCGAACACCGGGGAGCTGTTTTTT. Protein sequence: CASSPGLPNTGELFF. V and J are TRBV9 and TRBJ2-2, with 7 nucleotides matching TRBD2. The CDR3 length is 15 residues. From germline, CDR1 is SGDLS and CDR2 YYNGEE. J was trimmed by 0 bases and V by 4 bases; bases with no gene match: 3.

This clonotype was seen at least ten times. This rearrangement joins TRBV6-5 to TRBJ1-2, with D hard to call. This CDR3 region has 16 residues. In germline, CDR1 is MNHEY, CDR2 SVGAGI. V was pared by 0 bases and J by 5 bases, with 16 bases between. DNA for the CDR3: TGTGCCAGCAGTTACTCACCCGTTTCGAGCCCGTATGGCTACACCTTC. As protein: CASSYSPVSSPYGYTF.

Only a few counts were recorded for this clonotype. The chain recombines TRBV29-1 with TRBJ2-7; 7 bases are shared with TRBD1. V was clipped by 6 bases and J by 1 base; unmatched bases: 6. Germline lookup yields CDR1 SQVTM and CDR2 ANQGSEA. The CDR3 spans 13 residues. The CDR3 loop is CSVVTGNSYEQYF. The CDR3, as DNA: TGCAGCGTGGTGACAGGGAATTCCTACGAGCAGTACTTC.

This clonotype was detected many times. The V call is TRBV2, the J call TRBJ2-3, with no clear D. The CDR3 loop spans 11 amino acids. Between the trimmed V and J ends, which lost 5 bases and 6 bases, there was a span of 6 bases. Germline CDR1 and CDR2: SNHLY and FYNNEI. The CDR3 loop is CASSLEDTQYF. The CDR3 nucleotides read TGTGCCAGCAGTCTAGAGGATACGCAGTATTTT. Variable domain in full (rest from reference TRBV2 and TRBJ2-3): EPEVTQTPSHQVTQMGQEVILRCVPISNHLYFYWYRQILGQKVEFLVSFYNNEISEKSEIFDDQFSVERPDGSNFTLKIRSTKLEDSAMYFCASSLEDTQYFGPGTRLTVL.